One sample yielded the 31 T cell receptor beta chains listed below, sequenced in a study of spatial heterogeneity in lung cancer. Study-wide results and caveats: It was found that expanded intratumoral alpha and beta TCR counts tracked tumor mutation counts.

Described time point: sample taken at primary tumor resection. TCRdb re-analysed the 5' RACE reads in MiXCR, keeping a single row per CDR3 protein. The sample lists 9,800 or so distinct CDR3 sequences; about 6.9% were seen once. The antigens of these receptors remain unknown. The starting material was lung tumor tissue, obtained at surgery. The source is a male donor with early-stage non-small cell lung cancer.

This clonotype was observed many times. The V and J genes are TRBV5-1 and TRBJ2-1, with 12 bases lining up with TRBD2. The CDR3 loop spans 17 amino acids. V lost 4 bases, J lost 7 bases, and 12 bases stayed unmatched. The germline V gene encodes CDR1 SGHRS and CDR2 YFSETQ. Here the CDR3 DNA reads TGCGCCAGCAGCCCTGATGGTCCTAGCGGGAGGGATAATGAGCAGTTCTTC. Protein product: CASSPDGPSGRDNEQFF.

This rearrangement joins TRBV14 to TRBJ1-2; D call uncertain. Trimming removed 2 bases from V and 7 bases from J, with 14 bases in between. CDR3 length: 14 amino acids. The germline CDR1 and CDR2 sequences are SGHDN and FVKESK. CDR3 nucleotide sequence: TGTGCCAGCAGCCAAAGCGGAGGAATTTTTGGCTACACCTTC. Its translation is CASSQSGGIFGYTF.

This clonotype occurred many times. The J gene is TRBJ2-7, the V gene TRBV6-2 or TRBV6-3; D gene uncertain. Deletions cut 10 bases from V and 0 bases from J, with 16 bases between. Looked up from germline, CDR1 is MNHEY and CDR2 is SVGEGT. The CDR3 loop spans 14 amino acids. Here the CDR3 reads CAIEDPLSSYEQYF. Written as DNA, the CDR3 is TGTGCCATCGAGGACCCACTTAGCTCCTACGAGCAGTACTTC.

This clonotype has ten or more counts. V usage is TRBV6-6 and J usage is TRBJ1-5; D is possibly TRBD1 (5 bases). V was trimmed by 4 bases and J by 3 bases, leaving 19 bases between them. The germline V gene encodes CDR1 MNHNY and CDR2 SVGAGI (reference sequence). The CDR3 extends over 17 amino acids. This CDR3 is CASSSLQRGSNNQPQHF. The CDR3 DNA reads as TGTGCCAGCAGTTCCCTTCAGCGGGGGTCAAACAATCAGCCCCAGCATTTT.

By sample share, this clonotype is medium-sized. The chain recombines TRBV10-3 with TRBJ2-2; no clear D gene. The CDR3 is 13 residues long. Germline loops: CDR1 ENHRY, CDR2 SYGVKD. V lost 4 bases to trimming and J lost 7 bases, with 10 bases between them. The CDR3 DNA follows: TGTGCCATCAGTGGCAGTAGTGGCGGGGAGCTGTTTTTT. Amino acid sequence: CAISGSSGGELFF.

This clonotype was seen at least ten times. This sequence joins TRBV7-9 and TRBJ2-3; D might be TRBD1 (6 bases). This CDR3 spans 15 amino acids. V gave up 6 bases and J gave up 4 bases, with 17 bases separating them. Germline CDR1 and CDR2: SEHNR and FQNEAQ (reference sequence). For the CDR3, the DNA is TGTGCCAGCAGGCATCAGGGGTTCGGGTCAGATACGCAGTATTTT. Translated: CASRHQGFGSDTQYF.

This clonotype is judged medium-sized. The V and J genes are TRBV2 and TRBJ2-3, with D perhaps TRBD2 (7 bases). The CDR3 sequence is 15 residues long. The germline CDR1 and CDR2 sequences are SNHLY and FYNNEI. Trimming took 6 bases from V and 6 from J, leaving 19 bases between them. CDR3 in amino acids: CASRKEGGAGDTQYF. CDR3 sequence (DNA): TGTGCCAGCAGGAAAGAAGGGGGGGCCGGCGATACGCAGTATTTT.

This clonotype was observed many times. The chain joins TRBV5-1 to TRBJ1-5; 9 bases agree with TRBD1. Germline V gene data show CDR1 as SGHRS and CDR2 as YFSETQ. This CDR3 comprises 16 residues. The V segment lost 0 bases and the J segment 3 bases; nucleotides outside the gene matches: 4. In DNA form, the CDR3 reads TGCGCCAGCAGCTTGGATGGACAGGGGTACAATCAGCCCCAGCATTTT. This gives the protein CASSLDGQGYNQPQHF.

In its sample, this clonotype was seen many times. The chain has TRBV6-1 and TRBJ2-1, with TRBD2 matching 11 bases. CDR1 is MNHNS, CDR2 SASEGT, per germline. V was pared by 7 bases and J by 0 bases, with 11 bases of the junction left unmatched. The CDR3 spans 18 residues. CDR3 DNA: TGTGCCAGCACCGGGCTAGCGGGGGGCCTGAGCTCCTACAATGAGCAGTTCTTC. As protein: CASTGLAGGLSSYNEQFF.

This clonotype was recorded many times. The chain links TRBV6-5 to TRBJ1-1; D is possibly TRBD1 (5 bases). The CDR3 is 15 amino acids. The germline CDR1 and CDR2 sequences are MNHEY and SVGAGI. Trimming pared 5 bases from V and 4 bases from J, leaving 17 bases between. For the CDR3, the DNA is TGTGCCAGCAGTGACGATAATGCCGGGGGCACTGAAGCTTTCTTT. It yields the protein CASSDDNAGGTEAFF.

This clonotype was observed many times. The chain uses TRBV7-3 and TRBJ2-1; 9 bases are shared with TRBD1. CDR1 and CDR2 from the germline V gene are SGHTA and FQGTGA. The CDR3 has 15 residues. Trimming took 5 bases from V and 10 from J; bases not matched to a gene: 12. CDR3 sequence: CASSPLGQGEPEQFF. The CDR3 DNA is TGTGCCAGCAGCCCCTTGGGACAGGGTGAACCAGAGCAGTTCTTC. Combining the CDR3 with reference TRBV7-3 and TRBJ2-1 gives the whole variable domain GAGVSQTPSNKVTEKGKYVELRCDPISGHTALYWYRQSLGQGPEFLIYFQGTGAADDSGLPNDRFFAVRPEGSVSTLKIQRTERGDSAVYLCASSPLGQGEPEQFFGPGTRLTVL.

This clonotype was counted at least ten times. V and J are TRBV6-1 and TRBJ1-5; D uncertain. The CDR3 is 13 amino acids. The germline V and J ends were trimmed by 11 bases and 2 bases, with 13 bases remaining between them. Germline V CDR1 and CDR2: MNHNS, SASEGT. CDR3 region: CAHSVQGNQPQHF. Written as DNA, the CDR3 is TGTGCCCACAGCGTCCAGGGCAATCAGCCCCAGCATTTT.

This clonotype appeared many times. The J gene is TRBJ2-6, the V gene TRBV11-2; no firm D call. V was pared by 3 bases and J by 0 bases, with 15 bases between. This CDR3 has 18 residues. In germline, CDR1 is SGHAT, CDR2 FQNNGV. In DNA form, the CDR3 reads TGTGCCAGCAGCTTGATGGGAACCCGAAGCTCTGGGGCCAACGTCCTGACTTTC. Translating it yields CASSLMGTRSSGANVLTF.

Note on this clonotype: A read error may account for a junction end that differs from germline. V usage is TRBV5-1 and J usage is TRBJ1-5, with D perhaps matching TRBD1 (6 bases). The CDR3 is made up of 15 amino acids. CDR1 and CDR2 (germline): SGHRS, YFSETQ. The CDR3 DNA sequence: TGCGCCAGCAGAGCAGGGGATGATCGCAATCAGCCCCAACATTTT. This encodes CASRAGDDRNQPQHF.

This clonotype was counted many times. This chain uses TRBV20-1 with TRBJ2-7; 9 nucleotides align to TRBD1. Germline loops: CDR1 DFQATT, CDR2 SNEGSKA (reference sequence). This CDR3 contains 14 residues. Trimming at V came to 4 bases and at J to 5 bases, leaving 9 bases not matched to a gene. The CDR3 region is CSANPLDRGDEQYF. The CDR3 bases are TGCAGTGCTAATCCCTTGGACAGGGGAGACGAGCAGTACTTC.

There are many counts of this clonotype. The chain couples TRBV30 to TRBJ1-4; 11 positions match TRBD1. V lost 0 bases and J lost 5; bases outside the gene matches: 5. The germline V gene encodes CDR1 GTSNPN and CDR2 SVGIG (reference sequence). This CDR3 is built from 16 residues. The CDR3 reads CAWSVPWTGGNEKLFF. The DNA for the CDR3 is TGTGCCTGGAGTGTACCCTGGACAGGGGGCAATGAAAAACTGTTTTTT. Complete variable domain (other parts from reference TRBV30 and TRBJ1-4): SQTIHQWPATLVQPVGSPLSLECTVEGTSNPNLYWYRQAAGRGLQLLFYSVGIGQISSEVPQNLSASRPQDRQFILSSKKLLLSDSGFYLCAWSVPWTGGNEKLFFGSGTQLSVL.

This clonotype is large within its sample. The chain combines TRBV11-2 with TRBJ1-1; D unclear. V was shortened by 6 bases and J by 4 bases, with 15 bases between the two germline ends. Per germline, CDR1 SGHAT and CDR2 FQNNGV. This CDR3 has 14 amino acids. In nucleotides, the CDR3 is TGTGCCAGCAGAATTCAACCGGTAGGCACTGAAGCTTTCTTT. Translation: CASRIQPVGTEAFF.

This clonotype was observed many times. V usage is TRBV5-6 and J usage is TRBJ1-2, with TRBD1 as a possible D gene (6 bases). This CDR3 is built from 16 residues. CDR1 and CDR2 from the germline V gene are SGHDT and YYEEEE. Trimming left V 0 bases short and J 1 base short, with 13 bases between. The CDR3: CASSLAMGAVNYGYTF. CDR3 DNA: TGTGCCAGCAGCTTGGCTATGGGGGCGGTTAACTATGGCTACACCTTC.

By sample fraction, this clonotype is medium-sized. J is TRBJ2-1 and V is TRBV11-1; the D is unclear. This CDR3 spans 12 amino acids. Germline CDR1 SGHAT, CDR2 FQDESV (reference sequence). With 1 base removed from V and 6 bases from J, the gap between germline ends came to 4 bases. The chain's CDR3 is CASSLGTNEQFF. The CDR3 DNA follows: TGTGCCAGCAGCTTAGGAACCAATGAGCAGTTCTTC.

This clonotype appeared many times. This sequence joins TRBV28 and TRBJ2-3, with TRBD1 identical over 12 bases. Looked up from germline, CDR1 is MDHEN and CDR2 is SYDVKM. There are 16 residues in the CDR3. V lost 5 bases and J lost 5; bases outside the gene matches: 8. CDR3 sequence: CASSTRDRGREDTQYF. CDR3 sequence (DNA): TGTGCCAGCAGTACACGGGACAGGGGGCGTGAAGATACGCAGTATTTT.

This clonotype occurred many times. V and J are TRBV9 and TRBJ2-2; maybe TRBD2 (6 bases). V dropped 4 bases and J dropped 5 bases, with 15 bases sitting between them. CDR3 length equals 15 residues. Germline CDR1 is SGDLS and CDR2 is YYNGEE. CDR3: CASSLTGSGTGELFF. Here the CDR3 DNA reads TGTGCCAGCAGCCTAACCGGGAGTGGGACCGGGGAGCTGTTTTTT.

This clonotype was found many times. This sequence joins TRBV3-1 and TRBJ2-1; TRBD2 aligns across 14 bases. The CDR3 is made up of 15 amino acids. Germline V lookup: CDR1 LGHDT, CDR2 YNNKEL (reference sequence). Unmatched junction bases numbered 1, after V lost 4 bases and J lost 5 bases. The DNA of the CDR3 is TGTGCCAGCAGCCCGGGACTAGCGGGGGACAATGAGCAGTTCTTC. Translated, it gives CASSPGLAGDNEQFF.

At least ten counts were recorded for this clonotype. The V and J genes are TRBV24-1 and TRBJ1-5; D is undetermined. Trimming took off 3 bases at V and 6 bases at J, with 11 bases between the two ends. The germline gives CDR1 KGHDR, CDR2 SFDVKD. The CDR3 totals 14 residues. The CDR3 DNA is TGTGCCACCAGTGATGCACGTTTTCTTCAGCCCCAGCATTTT. This codes for CATSDARFLQPQHF.

This clonotype was counted ten times or more. J is TRBJ1-6 and V is TRBV20-1; D gene ambiguous. Germline CDR1 reads DFQATT; CDR2 reads SNEGSKA (reference sequence). The ends were cut back, 6 bases at V and 1 base at J, with 7 bases in the middle. The CDR3 is made up of 13 amino acids. The CDR3: CSASWSYNSPLHF. CDR3 DNA: TGCAGTGCCAGTTGGTCCTATAATTCACCCCTCCACTTT.

The chain carries TRBV19 and TRBJ2-1; D not certain. Germline CDR1 and CDR2: LNHDA and SQIVND (reference sequence). The CDR3 has 11 residues. The V and J ends lost 6 bases and 9 bases respectively, with 9 bases between them. The CDR3 DNA sequence: TGTGCCAGTAGGATGGGCCCTGAGCAGTTCTTC. Translating gives CASRMGPEQFF.

This clonotype was counted ten times or more. The chain recombines TRBV12-3 or TRBV12-4 with TRBJ2-7; D possibly uses TRBD1 or TRBD2 (5 bases each). The CDR3 is 12 residues long. Deletions cut 5 bases from V and 5 bases from J, with 10 bases between. The CDR3 DNA reads TGTGCCAGCAGTCTTCAGGGACACGAGCAGTACGTC. It codes for CASSLQGHEQYV.

This chain uses TRBV4-1 with TRBJ1-1; 7 positions agree with TRBD1. With V trimmed by 5 bases and J by 1 base, 7 bases remained unmatched. The CDR3 spans 15 residues. Germline V gene data show CDR1 as MGHRA and CDR2 as YSYEKL. CDR3 in amino acids: CASSSGQKENTEAFF. The CDR3, as DNA: TGCGCCAGCAGCTCGGGACAGAAGGAGAACACTGAAGCTTTCTTT.

By share, this clonotype ranks as medium-sized. The chain recombines TRBV5-1 with TRBJ1-4; perhaps TRBD1 as D (6 bases). This CDR3 has 15 amino acids. Germline CDR1 reads SGHRS; CDR2 reads YFSETQ. The V end lost 4 bases, the J end lost 8 bases, and 18 bases lay between the germline ends. This CDR3 reads CASSTGQPGSEKLFF. CDR3 DNA sequence: TGCGCCAGCAGCACCGGACAGCCCGGTAGCGAAAAACTGTTTTTT. The full variable domain, in which reference TRBV5-1 and TRBJ1-4 provide the parts outside the CDR3, is KAGVTQTPRYLIKTRGQQVTLSCSPISGHRSVSWYQQTPGQGLQFLFEYFSETQRNKGNFPGRFSGRQFSNSRSEMNVSTLELGDSALYLCASSTGQPGSEKLFFGSGTQLSVL.

The J gene is TRBJ2-2, the V gene TRBV9; TRBD1 matches at 8 bases. V trimming: 4 bases; J trimming: 4 bases; junction bases outside the gene matches: 6. The CDR3 consists of 15 residues. Looked up from germline, CDR1 is SGDLS and CDR2 is YYNGEE. The DNA for the CDR3 is TGTGCCAGCAGCTTTGGACAGGGTGGCACCGGGGAGCTGTTTTTT. Translated: CASSFGQGGTGELFF.

This clonotype has ten or more counts. In DNA, the CDR3 is TGTGCCAGCAGTACCCGGACAGCTTATGGCTACACCTTC. Translated: CASSTRTAYGYTF. The chain has TRBV6-5 and TRBJ1-2, with D perhaps TRBD1 (6 bases). The CDR3 has 13 amino acids. V gave up 5 bases and J gave up 5 bases, with 12 bases separating them. Germline V gene sequence: CDR1 MNHEY, CDR2 SVGAGI.

This clonotype was counted many times. This chain links TRBV7-2 with TRBJ2-1; D uncertain. This CDR3 region has 14 residues. Trimming removed 5 bases at V and 1 base at J, with 9 bases between. CDR1 is SGHTA, CDR2 FQGNSA, per germline. This CDR3 is CASSPQTSYNEQFF. Here the CDR3 DNA reads TGTGCCAGCAGCCCACAGACTTCCTACAATGAGCAGTTCTTC. Combining the CDR3 with reference TRBV7-2 and TRBJ2-1 gives the whole variable domain GAGVSQSPSNKVTEKGKDVELRCDPISGHTALYWYRQSLGQGLEFLIYFQGNSAPDKSGLPSDRFSAERTGGSVSTLTIQRTQQEDSAVYLCASSPQTSYNEQFFGPGTRLTVL.